This passage covers 23 T cell receptor beta chains from one sample sequenced in a study of blood T cell repertoires in COVID-19. This table comes from immunoSEQ multiplex PCR, and its TCRdb copy is limited to in-frame clones, with some not included. The sample lists 240,000 or so clones; 82% were seen once. Sequencing was carried out using peripheral blood. The receptors were gathered from a woman aged 18-35 years with acute or convalescent COVID-19.

V and J are TRBV7-8 and TRBJ2-1, with 15 bases aligning to TRBD2. With 6 bases clipped from V and 4 bases from J, the junction kept 10 bases outside the gene matches. This CDR3 is 18 amino acids long. The germline gives CDR1 SGHVS, CDR2 FQNEAQ. CDR3 protein: CASSLGLAGGPRYNEQFF. CDR3 bases: TGTGCCAGCAGTCTCGGACTAGCGGGAGGGCCAAGGTACAATGAGCAGTTCTTC.

The chain links TRBV6-5 to TRBJ2-1, with 7 positions matching TRBD1. The germline CDR1 and CDR2 sequences are MNHEY and SVGAGI. Trimming took 6 bases from V and 4 from J; bases not matched to a gene: 9. This CDR3 contains 15 residues. DNA of the CDR3: TGTGCCAGCAGGGGCCATACAGGGGCGTACAATGAGCAGTTCTTC. Amino acids: CASRGHTGAYNEQFF.

The genes are TRBV3-1 (or the pseudogene TRBV3-2) and TRBJ2-6, with D possibly matching TRBD2 (6 bases). The germline gives CDR1 LGHDT, CDR2 YNNKEL (reference sequence). Trimming took 0 bases from V and 1 from J, leaving 7 bases between them. The CDR3 loop spans 16 amino acids. The CDR3 spells CASSQDRGSGANVLTF. The DNA for the CDR3 is TGTGCCAGCAGCCAAGACCGGGGGTCTGGGGCCAACGTCCTGACTTTC.

This chain uses TRBV2 with TRBJ2-1; TRBD2 aligns across 9 bases. The V gene end was trimmed by 7 bases and the J gene end by 0 bases; junction bases not matched to a gene: 7. This CDR3 comprises 16 residues. The germline V gene encodes CDR1 SNHLY and CDR2 FYNNEI. The CDR3 region has the DNA TGTGCCAGCATTGGGCTAGCGGGAAGCTCCTACAATGAGCAGTTCTTC. It yields the protein CASIGLAGSSYNEQFF.

The V and J genes are TRBV29-1 and TRBJ2-7, with D possibly being TRBD2 (5 bases). The CDR3 is 17 residues long. Germline V gives CDR1 SQVTM, CDR2 ANQGSEA. Trimming left V 3 bases short and J 2 bases short, with 23 bases between. CDR3 DNA: TGCAGCGTTGAGGAGCGCGGATCGGGGATTTCCCCCTACGAGCAGTACTTC. The encoded protein is CSVEERGSGISPYEQYF.

This chain connects TRBV4-3 to TRBJ1-2; tentatively, D is TRBD1 (6 bases). The V gene's germline CDR1 is LGHNA and CDR2 YSLEER. Deletions cut 1 base from V and 2 bases from J, with 14 bases between. The CDR3 runs 16 residues. DNA of the CDR3: TGCGCCAGCAGCCAAGTATCCGCAGGGGAGAACTATGGCTACACCTTC. This gives the protein CASSQVSAGENYGYTF.

The chain is built from TRBV30 and TRBJ2-2; D gene ambiguous. The V end lost 4 bases, the J end lost 5 bases, and 11 bases lay between the germline ends. This CDR3 has 13 amino acids. Looked up from germline, CDR1 is GTSNPN and CDR2 is SVGIG (reference sequence). The CDR3 DNA is TGTGCCTGGATACCCAACTGGACCGGGGAGCTGTTTTTT. Translated: CAWIPNWTGELFF.

This clone was observed once. V is TRBV11-2 and J is TRBJ2-5; no firm D call. The CDR3 spans 14 residues. Germline CDR1 SGHAT, CDR2 FQNNGV. V was trimmed by 7 bases and J by 1 base, leaving 13 bases between them. The CDR3 region has the DNA TGTGCCAGCACCAAGAACGGTGGCCAAGAGACCCAGTACTTC. Its translation is CASTKNGGQETQYF.

This sequence joins TRBV18 and TRBJ2-5, with TRBD1 identical over 7 bases. The V gene end was trimmed by 0 bases and the J gene end by 2 bases; junction bases not matched to a gene: 3. Germline values: CDR1 KGHSH, CDR2 LQKENI. CDR3 length equals 15 residues. CDR3 sequence reads: CASSPPGTAQETQYF. The CDR3, as DNA: TGTGCCAGCTCACCACCCGGGACAGCGCAAGAGACCCAGTACTTC.

The V call is TRBV5-6, the J call TRBJ2-7; 10 bases are shared with TRBD1. The CDR3 sequence is 18 residues long. The trim removed 0 bases at V and 5 bases at J, leaving 14 bases unmatched. From germline, CDR1 is SGHDT and CDR2 YYEEEE. This CDR3 reads CASSLGFLRQGASDEQYF. CDR3 nucleotide sequence: TGTGCCAGCAGCTTGGGCTTTCTTCGACAGGGGGCTTCGGACGAGCAGTACTTC.

The chain joins TRBV7-6 to TRBJ2-1; 13 nucleotides match TRBD2. V lost 4 bases, J lost 3 bases, and 15 bases stayed unmatched. Germline CDR1 SGHVS, CDR2 FNYEAQ. There are 20 residues in the CDR3. The CDR3 spells CASSSIGLAGAGTLYNEQFF. CDR3 nucleotides: TGTGCCAGCAGCTCGATAGGACTAGCGGGAGCCGGAACCCTCTACAATGAGCAGTTCTTC.

This rearrangement joins TRBV6-2 or TRBV6-3 to TRBJ2-5, with D tentatively TRBD2 (6 bases). This CDR3 comprises 16 residues. V was pared by 2 bases and J by 1 base, with 14 bases between. Germline CDR1 reads MNHEY; CDR2 reads SVGEGT. The CDR3 loop reads CASSYGAWEVQETQYF. CDR3 nucleotide sequence: TGTGCCAGCAGTTACGGCGCTTGGGAGGTCCAAGAGACCCAGTACTTC.

The rearrangement links TRBV19 to TRBJ1-2; 7 positions match TRBD1. Germline trimming cut 5 bases from V and 4 bases from J; bases unmatched to any gene: 7. The V gene's germline CDR1 is LNHDA and CDR2 SQIVND (reference sequence). This CDR3 comprises 14 residues. The CDR3 nucleotides are TGTGCCAGTAGTCCGCAGACAGGGTCCTATGGCTACACCTTC. Translating it yields CASSPQTGSYGYTF.

This clone showed up just a few times. This sequence joins TRBV28 and TRBJ2-4, with D unresolved. V lost 9 bases to trimming and J lost 8 bases, with 11 bases between them. Germline V lookup: CDR1 MDHEN, CDR2 SYDVKM. The CDR3 runs 11 residues. CDR3 region: CASQNRYIQYF. In DNA, the CDR3 is TGTGCCAGTCAAAATCGGTACATTCAGTACTTC.

V is TRBV2 and J is TRBJ2-7; TRBD2 agrees at 14 bases. V was pared by 4 bases and J by 4 bases, with 3 bases of the junction left unmatched. This CDR3 has 15 amino acids. Germline CDR1 reads SNHLY; CDR2 reads FYNNEI. The CDR3 DNA sequence: TGTGCCAGCAGTGGGACTAGCGGGAGGTGGTACGAGCAGTACTTC. It codes for CASSGTSGRWYEQYF.

The chain carries TRBV4-3 and TRBJ2-3, with D perhaps TRBD2 (6 bases). The CDR3 covers 19 residues. V lost 0 bases, J lost 0 bases, and 19 bases lay in between. Germline lookup yields CDR1 LGHNA and CDR2 YSLEER. This chain's CDR3 is CASSQDKPGGGASTDTQYF. The CDR3 nucleotides read TGCGCCAGCAGCCAAGATAAACCCGGTGGAGGGGCGAGCACAGATACGCAGTATTTT.

The chain couples TRBV3-1 (or the pseudogene TRBV3-2) to TRBJ1-2; 8 positions match TRBD1. The CDR3 totals 15 residues. Unmatched junction bases numbered 11, after V lost 3 bases and J lost 8 bases. In germline, CDR1 is LGHDT, CDR2 YNNKEL (reference sequence). In nucleotides, the CDR3 is TGTGCCAGCAGCCAGGCTAACAGGGGGTCTGGGGGCTACACCTTC. Translated: CASSQANRGSGGYTF.

The chain has TRBV27 and TRBJ2-3, with D unresolved. Trimming removed 3 bases at V and 3 bases at J, with 7 bases between. There are 13 residues in the CDR3. Looked up from germline, CDR1 is MNHEY and CDR2 is SMNVEV (reference sequence). For the CDR3, the DNA is TGTGCCAGCAGTTTGGCGGCTACAGATACGCAGTATTTT. It translates to CASSLAATDTQYF.

The chain has TRBV4-3 and TRBJ2-4, with 9 nucleotides matching TRBD1. The germline gives CDR1 LGHNA, CDR2 YSLEER. This CDR3 is 16 amino acids long. With 4 bases clipped from V and 3 bases from J, the junction kept 7 bases outside the gene matches. Here the CDR3 reads CASSPGTGIVKNIQYF. In nucleotides, the CDR3 is TGCGCCAGCAGCCCCGGGACAGGGATTGTCAAAAACATTCAGTACTTC.

V is TRBV9 and J is TRBJ1-1; 9 bases agree with TRBD1. There are 16 residues in the CDR3. V shed 3 bases, J shed 5 bases, and the junction held 11 bases outside the gene matches. CDR1 is SGDLS, CDR2 YYNGEE, per germline. For the CDR3, the DNA is TGTGCCAGCAGCGCCACAGGGGGCTTCGATAGTACTGAAGCTTTCTTT. Amino acid sequence: CASSATGGFDSTEAFF.

The chain is built from TRBV4-3 and TRBJ2-1, with 8 bases fitting TRBD2. The V gene's germline CDR1 is LGHNA and CDR2 YSLEER. Losses at the gene ends were 0 bases for V and 9 bases for J; bases not matched to a gene: 16. This CDR3 has 18 residues. The CDR3 here is CASSQDHRLSGRLGEQFF. The CDR3 DNA follows: TGCGCCAGCAGCCAAGATCACAGGCTGAGCGGGAGATTGGGTGAGCAGTTCTTC.

The genes are TRBV19 and TRBJ1-1; TRBD1 aligns across 7 bases. The V segment lost 7 bases and the J segment 0 bases; nucleotides outside the gene matches: 8. The CDR3 covers 15 residues. The V gene's germline CDR1 is LNHDA and CDR2 SQIVND (reference sequence). For the CDR3, the DNA is TGTGCCAGTAAAACAGGGGACGTTATGAACACTGAAGCTTTCTTT. Protein sequence: CASKTGDVMNTEAFF.

The chain carries TRBV7-8 and TRBJ1-1; 9 bases fit TRBD1. With 5 bases clipped from V and 0 bases from J, the junction kept 1 base outside the gene matches. Looked up from germline, CDR1 is SGHVS and CDR2 is FQNEAQ. This CDR3 comprises 14 residues. As DNA, the CDR3 is TGTGCCAGCAGCCGGGACAGGGTGAACACTGAAGCTTTCTTT. Its translation: CASSRDRVNTEAFF. Full variable domain (rest looked up from reference TRBV7-8 and TRBJ1-1): GAGVSQSPRYKVAKRGQDVALRCDPISGHVSLFWYQQALGQGPEFLTYFQNEAQLDKSGLPSDRFFAERPEGSVSTLKIQRTQQEDSAVYLCASSRDRVNTEAFFGQGTRLTVV.